This TCR beta chain appears in the sequencing data of a study of T cell responses to AZD1222 COVID-19 vaccine. Trimming took 0 bases from V and 0 from J, leaving 8 bases between them. Germline CDR1 reads MNHEY; CDR2 reads SVGAGI. The CDR3 is 15 amino acids. Produced via immunoSEQ multiplex PCR; TCRdb's table is partial and in-frame only. The table includes about 110,000 clones, roughly 90% detected once. As to this clone: No antigen is known for it.

Study-wide points: Within unmutated variant regions lay the reported targets of nearly half of spike-specific TCRs. Repertoires were collected only later (after the peak T cell response had occurred). Seropositive at baseline were only a handful of AZD1222 recipients.

This receptor was obtained from an adult in good health. V is TRBV6-5 and J is TRBJ1-1; D ambiguous. The starting material was peripheral blood, obtained on day 0 of MenACWY control vaccination. CDR3 protein: CASSYSKALNTEAFF. The CDR3, as DNA: TGTGCCAGCAGTTACTCGAAGGCCCTGAACACTGAAGCTTTCTTT.